The source of this T cell receptor beta chain is a study of OX40 agonist ivuxolimab in advanced cancers. Whole-study context: Dose-escalation patients suffered from hepatocellular carcinoma, melanoma, renal cell or head and neck cancer.

Libraries were prepared by immunoSEQ multiplex PCR; TCRdb keeps only in-frame clonotypes and omits some of them. The data hold over 70,000 clones, with around nine tenths observed a single time. Overall study results and limits: The 0.1-3.0 mg/kg partial responders had among the lowest clonal expansion.

This clone was counted a single time. The antigen remains undetermined. CDR1 and CDR2 from the germline V gene are SGDLS and YYNGEE. The V end lost 2 bases, the J end lost 2 bases, and 10 bases lay between the germline ends. The CDR3 is made up of 15 amino acids. The material was CD4+ or CD8+ T cells sorted from blood, obtained in a trial of the OX40 agonist ivuxolimab. The sequence came from an adult with an advanced solid tumor such as melanoma, head and neck, liver or kidney cancer. The chain joins TRBV9 to TRBJ2-2, with D possibly TRBD1 on 6 matching bases. In nucleotides, the CDR3 is TGTGCCAGCAGCGTCAGGGGCTCTAACACCGGGGAGCTGTTTTTT. Translated: CASSVRGSNTGELFF.